This T cell receptor beta chain was recovered during a study of blood T cell repertoires in COVID-19 (TCRdb year 2020). Background for the entire study: Samples from collaborators originated in the United States, Italy and Spain and spanned both the acute and convalescent phases of COVID-19. Where available, HLA class I and class II types were taken from metadata supplied by the sample provider and were not determined by assay-based typing. Deeply sampled blood TCRbeta repertoires from subjects exposed to, actively infected with, or recovered from COVID-19 were included in the dataset. The repertoires were released in a freely available public database meant as a resource for research on the immune response to SARS-CoV-2. Samples came from the ongoing ImmuneRACE study (first 160 participants) plus 1,254 subjects from 6 global collaborators. Nearly every sample came with metadata listing a de-identified subject ID, COVID-19 status, age in years and sex. The material from the prospective study consisted of cDNA or gDNA derived from T cells, B-cell-depleted T cells, or PBMCs. General conclusions and limits of the study: The amount of clinical and demographic metadata varied by source and participant and was provided uncurated.

Including the terminal cysteine and phenylalanine, the CDR3 comprises 15 residues. Of all the DNA, just the CDR3 is kept, 45 bases in frame from base 1. Trimming at the junction amounts to 3 bases on V and 3 bases on J, and the germline ends lie 12 bases apart. CDR1 is given as LNHDA and CDR2 as SQIVND, both from the germline V gene (reference sequence). The immunoSEQ Assay, a bias-controlled multiplex PCR, was used to amplify TCRbeta CDR3 regions from genomic DNA. From the authors' description of their analysis: Nucleated cell counts per sample were estimated from amplification of reference gene primers within the assay. Sequence reads were collapsed and filtered to measure the absolute abundance of every unique TCRbeta CDR3 rearrangement. Productive Simpson clonality was computed per sample as the square root of Simpson's diversity index over productive rearrangements. As stored in TCRdb, this immuneACCESS dataset retains in-frame rearrangements with V and J assigned. A fraction of the clones does not appear; measured against another copy, unresolved V genes explain less than half of the discrepancy, and the remainder lacks a known reason. The V and J calls and clone size were taken over from that table, and D and trimming were inferred from the DNA. For this sample the table gives about 280,000 clones, of which roughly 90% were detected only once. Approximately 8.5% of the sample is held by the ten biggest clonotypes.

Points on this clone: The antigen it binds to is not known. Base qualities are missing; no much larger clone stands one base away.

Collaborating institutions collected whole blood in K2EDTA tubes following their own protocols. For TCRbeta analysis, collaborators shipped samples as frozen whole blood, isolated PBMCs, or DNA extracted from either of those sample types. The sequenced sample consisted of peripheral blood. The clonotype comes from a man aged 18-30 years with active or convalescent COVID-19. The chain links TRBV19 with TRBJ1-5, with no confidently assigned D gene. This receptor has the CDR3 CASSMLGGSNQPQHF. In nucleotides, the sequence is TGTGCCAGTAGTATGTTAGGAGGGTCCAATCAGCCCCAGCATTTT.